This TCR beta chain was found in a study of T cells in Graves' hyperthyroidism and ophthalmopathy. Study-wide points: Blood also showed most of the thyroid clonotypes that were expanded above 0.001.

At first hyperthyroidism diagnosis, before any ophthalmopathy symptoms, the blood sample was collected. Germline V gene lookup returns CDR1 LGHDT and CDR2 YNNKEL (reference sequence). The V gene lost 1 base and the J gene lost 3 bases, with 16 bases spanning the gap. The CDR3 totals 16 residues. The sample holds many counts of this clonotype. What it binds is unknown. TCR beta CDR3 regions were amplified from RNA transcripts. Using the HTBI primer set, a first-round RT-PCR was run on the TCR CDR3. TCRdb reanalysed the multiplex PCR reads using MiXCR and keeps one entry per CDR3 protein. The sample lists fewer than 400,000 distinct CDR3 sequences; around 16% were seen once.

The sample consisted of blood. The sequence derives from a woman aged 18-29 years with Graves' hyperthyroidism that later progressed to Graves' ophthalmopathy. The rearrangement uses TRBV3-1 and TRBJ2-7; D call uncertain. The CDR3 loop reads CASSQGVGLKGYEQYF. CDR3 nucleotides: TGTGCCAGCAGCCAAGGTGTTGGCCTTAAGGGCTACGAGCAGTACTTC.